The source of this TCR beta chain is a study of blood T cell repertoires in COVID-19. The overall study: Samples of COVID-19 (acute and convalescent) were obtained from the United States, Italy and Spain.

Using immunoSEQ multiplex PCR, the repertoire was profiled, and TCRdb retains in-frame clones only, with some absent. The sample has 150,000 to 200,000 clones, approximately 86% seen once; the top ten hold around 1.4%. V trimming: 6 bases; J trimming: 7 bases; junction bases outside the gene matches: 4. In germline, CDR1 is MNHEY, CDR2 SVGAGI. The CDR3 is 12 amino acids. V and J are TRBV6-5 and TRBJ1-2; 8 bases line up with TRBD1. Sequencing input: peripheral blood. This TCR derives from a woman between 45 and 60 years old with acute or convalescent COVID-19. CDR3 loop: CASSRGQGGYTF. DNA of the CDR3: TGTGCCAGCAGCCGTGGACAGGGTGGCTACACCTTC.